This T cell receptor (beta chain) is from a study of cytomegalovirus exposure and HLA in healthy donors. Study-level background: A prior study identified over 100 million unique TCR beta sequences from roughly 180 million T cells.

Germline V gene data show CDR1 as LNHNV and CDR2 as YYDKDF (reference sequence). The CDR3 runs to 15 residues. V was clipped by 4 bases and J by 2 bases, with 13 bases between them. Both 60 Vbeta primers and 13 Jbeta primers went into the PCR. Generated by immunoSEQ multiplex PCR, the TCRdb table keeps only in-frame clones and is missing some. Of roughly 130,000 clones listed, 65% to 90% were seen once; the top ten hold less than 1.5%. The TCR sequence derives from a girl aged 2-10 years in good health and CMV-seronegative. Sequenced sample: PBMCs. This chain uses TRBV15 with TRBJ2-3; the D is unclear. The CDR3 sequence is CATSTSGRPTDTQYF. The DNA of the CDR3 is TGTGCCACCAGCACCTCCGGCAGGCCCACAGATACGCAGTATTTT.